This T cell receptor (beta chain) was found in a study of B cell selection in AIRE deficiency (dated by TCRdb to between 2018 and 2020). Study-wide context: Researchers compared TCRbeta repertoires of sorted blood CD4+ conventional T cells and regulatory T cells in AIRE-deficient patients with those in healthy controls. The TCR-sequenced cohort comprised about 5 AIRE-deficient APECED patients and about 5 healthy control donors.

The immunoSEQ platform was used to sequence the TCRbeta chains. The original pipeline was this. When conventional T cell repertoires were pooled, patients gave some 100,000 distinct in-frame TCRbeta sequences, while healthy donors gave about 130,000. Treg TCRbeta sequences found in two or more individuals were classed as public, and these public Treg TCRbeta sequences were then looked for in Tconv repertoires. Differences between groups were assessed using Mann-Whitney U tests with Bonferroni-Dunn correction in GraphPad Prism 7.03. What TCRdb holds here is the immuneACCESS table cut down to in-frame rearrangements. Part of the clones is not present; checked against another copy, under half of the missing clones reflect an unresolved V gene, and the others are unexplained. From that table come the V and J calls and clone size; the DNA was used to work out D and trimming. Within this sample are about 23,000 clones, with 95% to 98% of them counted one time only. The top ten clones comprise about 0.17% of the sample.

The CDR3 runs 15 residues from the cysteine to the phenylalanine. CDR3 DNA only is kept here, 45 bases in frame from base 1. Trimming removed 5 bases from V and 7 bases from J; the gene matches leave 8 bases unexplained. CDR1 MDHEN and CDR2 SYDVKM were looked up in the germline V gene. Study-wide conclusions, independent of this receptor: About 30% of Treg TCRbeta sequences shared among healthy donors appeared in patient Tconv cells, suggesting diversion of Treg-biased clones into the Tconv compartment. TCRBV gene usage, CDR3 length and TCR diversity in Tconv and Treg cells from AIRE-deficient patients were found to be similar to those in cells from healthy donors. Of 3657 shared Treg TCRbeta sequences, roughly 31% were shared only among healthy donors and about 10% only among patients, suggesting less efficient Treg selection without AIRE. Shared Treg sequences had shorter CDR3s, reflecting a bias toward rearrangements with few non-templated nucleotide insertions. Sequencing covered only TCRbeta chains, and 36.6% of shared healthy-donor Treg sequences were also present in healthy Tconv, possibly due to differing TCRalpha chains.

Conventional CD4 T cells were sorted as cells that were CD4+CD127+. APECED syndrome was present in the AIRE-deficient patients. Tconv and Treg cells for TCRbeta sequencing were sorted on a FACSAria flow cytometer. Sorted cells were collected into 5-ml round-bottom polystyrene tubes, and dry cell pellets were frozen at -80°C before sequencing. A note on this clone: Which antigen it targets is not known. No much larger clonotype is one base removed from it; base qualities were not supplied.

Recombination linked TRBV28 to TRBJ1-4; 9 nucleotides in the junction match TRBD1. The sequenced sample consisted of conventional CD4+ T cells sorted from PBMCs. The receptor comes from a human donor with AIRE deficiency. The CDR3 corresponds to CASSSPGTGSEKLFF. The sequenced DNA: TGTGCCAGCAGTAGCCCCGGGACAGGGAGTGAAAAACTGTTTTTT.